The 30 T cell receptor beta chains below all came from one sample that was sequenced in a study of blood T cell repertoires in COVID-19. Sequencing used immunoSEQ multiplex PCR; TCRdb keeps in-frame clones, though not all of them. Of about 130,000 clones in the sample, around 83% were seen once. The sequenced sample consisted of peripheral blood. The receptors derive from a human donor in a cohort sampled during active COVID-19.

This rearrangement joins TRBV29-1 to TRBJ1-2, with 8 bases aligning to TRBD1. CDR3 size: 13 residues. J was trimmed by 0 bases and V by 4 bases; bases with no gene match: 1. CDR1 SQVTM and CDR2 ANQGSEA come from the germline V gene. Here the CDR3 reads CSVGTGTNYGYTF. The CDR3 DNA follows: TGCAGCGTTGGGACAGGGACTAACTATGGCTACACCTTC.

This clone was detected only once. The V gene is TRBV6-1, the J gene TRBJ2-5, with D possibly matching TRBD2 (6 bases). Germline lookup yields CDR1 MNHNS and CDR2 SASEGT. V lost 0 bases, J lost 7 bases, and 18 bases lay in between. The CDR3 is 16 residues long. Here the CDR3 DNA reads TGTGCCAGCAGTGAAGCACGCGGGACCCCTGCCGCGACCCAGTACTTC. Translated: CASSEARGTPAATQYF.

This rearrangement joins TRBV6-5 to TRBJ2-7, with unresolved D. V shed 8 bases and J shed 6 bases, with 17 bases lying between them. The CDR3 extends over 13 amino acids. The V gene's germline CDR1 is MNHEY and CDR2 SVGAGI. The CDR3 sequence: CASLQPGSPEQYF. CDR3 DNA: TGTGCCAGCCTTCAGCCCGGGTCCCCCGAGCAGTACTTC.

CDR3 sequence: CARSYREIKPQHF. CDR3 DNA sequence: TGTGCCAGAAGCTATCGAGAAATAAAGCCCCAGCATTTT. V and J are TRBV5-3 and TRBJ1-5; D remains unclear. TRBV5-3 is designated an ORF whose function remains uncertain. With 3 bases removed from V and 8 bases from J, the gap between germline ends came to 12 bases. This CDR3 comprises 13 residues.

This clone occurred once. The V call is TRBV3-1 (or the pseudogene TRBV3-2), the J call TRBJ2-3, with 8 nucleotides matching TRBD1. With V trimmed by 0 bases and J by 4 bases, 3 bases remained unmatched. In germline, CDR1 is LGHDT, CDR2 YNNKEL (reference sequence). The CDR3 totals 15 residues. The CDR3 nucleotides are TGTGCCAGCAGCCAAGATCCGGGACAGGCAGATACGCAGTATTTT. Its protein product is CASSQDPGQADTQYF.

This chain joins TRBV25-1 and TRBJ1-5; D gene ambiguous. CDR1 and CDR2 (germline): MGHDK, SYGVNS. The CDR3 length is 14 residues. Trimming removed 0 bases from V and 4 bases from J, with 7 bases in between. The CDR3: CASSEYGGNQPQHF. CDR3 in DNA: TGTGCCAGCAGTGAATATGGCGGGAATCAGCCCCAGCATTTT.

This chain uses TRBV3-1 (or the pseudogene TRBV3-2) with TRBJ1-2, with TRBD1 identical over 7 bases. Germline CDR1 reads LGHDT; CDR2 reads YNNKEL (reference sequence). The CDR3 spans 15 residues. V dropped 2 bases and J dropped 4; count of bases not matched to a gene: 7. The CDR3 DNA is TGTGCCAGCAGCCAACTGACAGGGAGCTCCTATGGCTACACCTTC. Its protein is CASSQLTGSSYGYTF.

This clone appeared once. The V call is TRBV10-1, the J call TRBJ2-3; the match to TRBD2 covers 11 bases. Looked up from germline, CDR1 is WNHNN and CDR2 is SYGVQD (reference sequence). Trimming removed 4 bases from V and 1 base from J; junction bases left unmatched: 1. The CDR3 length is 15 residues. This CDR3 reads CASSALAGGTDTQYF. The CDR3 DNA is TGCGCCAGCAGTGCACTAGCGGGAGGCACAGATACGCAGTATTTT.

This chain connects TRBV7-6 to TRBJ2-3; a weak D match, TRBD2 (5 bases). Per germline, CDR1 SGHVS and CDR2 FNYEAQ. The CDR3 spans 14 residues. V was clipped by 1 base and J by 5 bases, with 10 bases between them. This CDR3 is CASSLEARGDTQYF. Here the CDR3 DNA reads TGTGCCAGCAGCTTAGAGGCCCGGGGAGATACGCAGTATTTT.

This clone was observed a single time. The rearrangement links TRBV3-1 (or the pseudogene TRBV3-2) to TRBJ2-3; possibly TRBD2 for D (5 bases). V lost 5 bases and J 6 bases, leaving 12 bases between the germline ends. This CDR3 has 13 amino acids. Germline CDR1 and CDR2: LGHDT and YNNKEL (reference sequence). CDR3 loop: CASSGRGWDTQYF. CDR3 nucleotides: TGTGCCAGCAGCGGTCGGGGTTGGGATACGCAGTATTTT.

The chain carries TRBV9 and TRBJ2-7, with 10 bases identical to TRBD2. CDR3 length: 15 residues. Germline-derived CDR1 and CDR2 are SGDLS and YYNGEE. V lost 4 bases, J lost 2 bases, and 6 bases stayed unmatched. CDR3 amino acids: CASSRRTSGAYEQYF. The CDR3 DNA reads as TGTGCCAGCAGCCGACGGACTAGCGGCGCCTACGAGCAGTACTTC.

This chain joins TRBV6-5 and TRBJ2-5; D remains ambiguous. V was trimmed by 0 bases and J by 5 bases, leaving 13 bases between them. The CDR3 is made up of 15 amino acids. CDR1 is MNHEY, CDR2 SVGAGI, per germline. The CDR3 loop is CASSYSFGLRETQYF. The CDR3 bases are TGTGCCAGCAGTTACTCATTCGGGTTAAGGGAGACCCAGTACTTC.

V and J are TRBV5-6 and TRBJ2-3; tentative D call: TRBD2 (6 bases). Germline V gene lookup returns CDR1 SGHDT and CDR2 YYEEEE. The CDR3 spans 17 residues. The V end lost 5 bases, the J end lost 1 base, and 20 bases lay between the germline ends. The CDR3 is CASSPKAGPSGTDTQYF. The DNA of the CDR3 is TGTGCCAGCAGTCCTAAAGCGGGTCCTTCCGGCACAGATACGCAGTATTTT.

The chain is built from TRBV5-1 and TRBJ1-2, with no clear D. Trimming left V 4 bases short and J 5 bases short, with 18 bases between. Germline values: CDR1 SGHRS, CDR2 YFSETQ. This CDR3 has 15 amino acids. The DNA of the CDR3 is TGCGCCAGCAGCCCATTCGACACCCGGTCTTATGGCTACACCTTC. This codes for CASSPFDTRSYGYTF.

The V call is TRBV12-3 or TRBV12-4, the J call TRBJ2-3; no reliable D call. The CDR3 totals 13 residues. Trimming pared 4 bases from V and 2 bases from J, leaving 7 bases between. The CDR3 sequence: CASSSEPTDTQYF. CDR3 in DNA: TGTGCCAGCAGTTCCGAGCCCACAGATACGCAGTATTTT.

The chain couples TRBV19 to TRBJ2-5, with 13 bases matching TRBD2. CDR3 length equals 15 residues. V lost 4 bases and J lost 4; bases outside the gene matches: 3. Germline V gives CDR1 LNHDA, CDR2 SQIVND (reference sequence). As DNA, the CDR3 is TGTGCCAGTAGTAAGGGACTAGCGGGATCAGAGACCCAGTACTTC. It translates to CASSKGLAGSETQYF. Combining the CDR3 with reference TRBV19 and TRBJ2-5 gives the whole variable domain DGGITQSPKYLFRKEGQNVTLSCEQNLNHDAMYWYRQDPGQGLRLIYYSQIVNDFQKGDIAEGYSVSREKKESFPLTVTSAQKNPTAFYLCASSKGLAGSETQYFGPGTRLLVL.

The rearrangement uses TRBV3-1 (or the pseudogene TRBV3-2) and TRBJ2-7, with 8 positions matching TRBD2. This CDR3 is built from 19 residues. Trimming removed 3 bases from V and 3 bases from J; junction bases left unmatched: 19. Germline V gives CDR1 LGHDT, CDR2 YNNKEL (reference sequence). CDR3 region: CASSQVPESFAGGIYEQYV. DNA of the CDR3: TGTGCCAGCAGCCAGGTTCCTGAAAGCTTTGCGGGGGGAATCTACGAGCAGTACGTC.

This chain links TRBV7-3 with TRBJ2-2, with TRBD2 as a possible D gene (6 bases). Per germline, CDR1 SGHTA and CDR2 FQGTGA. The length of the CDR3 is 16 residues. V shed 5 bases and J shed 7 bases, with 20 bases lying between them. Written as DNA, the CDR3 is TGTGCCAGCAGCAAAGCCCCCACGGGGGTTGGCGGGGAGCTGTTTTTT. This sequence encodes CASSKAPTGVGGELFF.

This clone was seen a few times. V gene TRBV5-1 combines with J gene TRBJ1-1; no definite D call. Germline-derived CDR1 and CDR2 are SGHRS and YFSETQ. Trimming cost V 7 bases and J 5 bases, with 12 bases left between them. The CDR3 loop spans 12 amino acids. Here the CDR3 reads CASLDPGTEAFF. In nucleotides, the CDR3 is TGCGCCAGCCTCGACCCGGGGACTGAAGCTTTCTTT.

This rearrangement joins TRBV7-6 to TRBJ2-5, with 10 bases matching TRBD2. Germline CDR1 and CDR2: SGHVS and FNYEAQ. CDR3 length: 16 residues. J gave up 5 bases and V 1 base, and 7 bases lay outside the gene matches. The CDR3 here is CASSLGAGGPRETQYF. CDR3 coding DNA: TGTGCCAGCAGCTTAGGAGCGGGGGGGCCTAGGGAGACCCAGTACTTC.

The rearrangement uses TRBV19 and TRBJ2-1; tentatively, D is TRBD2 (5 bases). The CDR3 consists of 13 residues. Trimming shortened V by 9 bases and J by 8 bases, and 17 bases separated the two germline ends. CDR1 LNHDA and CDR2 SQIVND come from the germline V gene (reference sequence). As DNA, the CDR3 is TGTGCCAGCCTAGAGGGATTCGGCTATGAGCAGTTCTTC. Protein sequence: CASLEGFGYEQFF.

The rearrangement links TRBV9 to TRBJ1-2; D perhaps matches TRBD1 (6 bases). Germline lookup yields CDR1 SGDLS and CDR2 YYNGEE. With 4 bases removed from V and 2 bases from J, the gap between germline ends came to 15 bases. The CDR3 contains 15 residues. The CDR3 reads CASSPGGRSNYGYTF. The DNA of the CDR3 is TGTGCCAGCAGCCCGGGGGGCAGGTCGAACTATGGCTACACCTTC.

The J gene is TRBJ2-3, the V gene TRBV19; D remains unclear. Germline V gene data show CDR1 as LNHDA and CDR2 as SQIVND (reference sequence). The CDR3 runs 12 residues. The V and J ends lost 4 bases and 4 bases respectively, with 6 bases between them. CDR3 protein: CASSRPPDTQYF. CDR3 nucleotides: TGTGCCAGTAGTAGGCCCCCAGATACGCAGTATTTT. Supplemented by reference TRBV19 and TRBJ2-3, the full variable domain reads DGGITQSPKYLFRKEGQNVTLSCEQNLNHDAMYWYRQDPGQGLRLIYYSQIVNDFQKGDIAEGYSVSREKKESFPLTVTSAQKNPTAFYLCASSRPPDTQYFGPGTRLTVL.

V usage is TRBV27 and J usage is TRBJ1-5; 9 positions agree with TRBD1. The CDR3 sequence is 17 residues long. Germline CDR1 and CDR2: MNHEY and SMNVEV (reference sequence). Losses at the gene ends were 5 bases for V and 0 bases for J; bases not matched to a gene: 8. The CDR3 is CASSPRDRAGSNQPQHF. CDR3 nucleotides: TGTGCCAGCAGTCCAAGGGACAGGGCGGGTAGCAATCAGCCCCAGCATTTT.

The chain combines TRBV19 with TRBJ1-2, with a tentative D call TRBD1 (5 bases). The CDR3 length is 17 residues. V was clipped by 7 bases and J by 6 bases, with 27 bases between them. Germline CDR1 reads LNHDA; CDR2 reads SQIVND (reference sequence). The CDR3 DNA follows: TGTGCCAGTAATCAGGGTAGGCCCTCTGTCGGCCTGGATGGCTACACCTTC. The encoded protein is CASNQGRPSVGLDGYTF.

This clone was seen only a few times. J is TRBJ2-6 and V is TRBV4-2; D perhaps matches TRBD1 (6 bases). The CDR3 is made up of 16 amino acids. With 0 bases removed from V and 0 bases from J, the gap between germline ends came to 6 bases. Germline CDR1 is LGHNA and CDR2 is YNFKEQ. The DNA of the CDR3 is TGTGCCAGCAGCCAAGACAGGGGCTCTGGGGCCAACGTCCTGACTTTC. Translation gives CASSQDRGSGANVLTF.

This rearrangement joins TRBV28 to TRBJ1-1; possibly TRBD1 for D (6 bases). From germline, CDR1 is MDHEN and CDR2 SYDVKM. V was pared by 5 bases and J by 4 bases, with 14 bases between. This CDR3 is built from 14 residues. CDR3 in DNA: TGTGCCAGCAGTAGTACAGGGTGGAGCACTGAAGCTTTCTTT. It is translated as CASSSTGWSTEAFF.

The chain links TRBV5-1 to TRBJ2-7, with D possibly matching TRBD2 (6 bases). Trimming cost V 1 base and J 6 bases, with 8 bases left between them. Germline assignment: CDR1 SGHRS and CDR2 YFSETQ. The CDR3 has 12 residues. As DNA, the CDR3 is TGCGCCAGCAGCTTGACTAGCTCCGAGCAGTACTTC. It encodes CASSLTSSEQYF.

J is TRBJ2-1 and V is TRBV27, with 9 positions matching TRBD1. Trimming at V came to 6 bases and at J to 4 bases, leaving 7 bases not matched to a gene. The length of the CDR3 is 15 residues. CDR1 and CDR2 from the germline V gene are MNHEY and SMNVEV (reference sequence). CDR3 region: CASSTRDRDYNEQFF. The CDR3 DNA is TGTGCCAGCAGCACCCGGGACAGGGATTACAATGAGCAGTTCTTC.

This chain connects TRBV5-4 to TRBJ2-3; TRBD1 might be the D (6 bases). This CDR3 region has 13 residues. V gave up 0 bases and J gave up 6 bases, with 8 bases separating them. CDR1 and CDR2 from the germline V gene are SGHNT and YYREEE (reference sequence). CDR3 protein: CASSLDRADTQYF. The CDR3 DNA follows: TGTGCCAGCAGCTTGGACAGGGCGGATACGCAGTATTTT. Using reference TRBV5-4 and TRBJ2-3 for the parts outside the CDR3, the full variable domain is ETGVTQSPTHLIKTRGQQVTLRCSSQSGHNTVSWYQQALGQGPQFIFQYYREEENGRGNFPPRFSGLQFPNYSSELNVNALELDDSALYLCASSLDRADTQYFGPGTRLTVL.